This TCR beta chain was documented in a study of OX40 agonist ivuxolimab in advanced cancers. Across the whole study: Dose-escalation subjects each had hepatocellular carcinoma, melanoma, renal cell or head and neck cancer. Study-level results: Average numbers of expanded clones were greater in CD8+ T cells than in CD4+. The specificity for antigen of the expanded peripheral T cells was not determined.

A remark on this clone: The antigen is not known.

Assay: immunoSEQ multiplex PCR; the TCRdb copy retains only in-frame clones and omits some. The sample has 80,000 to 100,000 clones, roughly nine tenths seen once; the top ten hold less than 6.5%. Trimming cost V 9 bases and J 3 bases; bases outside gene matches: 12. The CDR3 spans 15 residues. Per germline, CDR1 SNHLY and CDR2 FYNNEI. The TCR comes from an adult with an advanced solid tumor such as melanoma, head and neck, liver or kidney cancer. This sequence joins TRBV2 and TRBJ1-1, with 8 bases identical to TRBD1. The material sequenced was CD4+ or CD8+ T cells sorted from blood, taken in a trial of the OX40 agonist ivuxolimab. CDR3 DNA sequence: TGTGCCAGTAGTCTTTGGGACAGGAGGGACACTGAAGCTTTCTTT. This sequence encodes CASSLWDRRDTEAFF.